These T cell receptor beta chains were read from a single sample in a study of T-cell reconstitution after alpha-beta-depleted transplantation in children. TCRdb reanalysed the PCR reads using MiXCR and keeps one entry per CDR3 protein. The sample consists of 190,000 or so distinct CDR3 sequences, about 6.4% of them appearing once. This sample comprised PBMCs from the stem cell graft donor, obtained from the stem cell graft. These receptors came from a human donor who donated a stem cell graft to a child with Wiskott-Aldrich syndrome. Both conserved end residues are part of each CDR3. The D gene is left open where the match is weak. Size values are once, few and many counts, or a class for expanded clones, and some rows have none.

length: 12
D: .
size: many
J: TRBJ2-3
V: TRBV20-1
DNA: TGCAGTGCTAGAGATTCTGGGGATACGCAGTATTTT
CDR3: CSARDSGDTQYF

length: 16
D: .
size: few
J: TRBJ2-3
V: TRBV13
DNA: TGTGCCAGCAGCCTACTTAGGGACGGAACTGAAGATACGCAGTATTTT
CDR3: CASSLLRDGTEDTQYF

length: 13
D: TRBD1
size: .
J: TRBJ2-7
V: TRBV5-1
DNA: TGCGCCAGCAGCACGACAGGGGTATACGAGCAGTACTTC
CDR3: CASSTTGVYEQYF

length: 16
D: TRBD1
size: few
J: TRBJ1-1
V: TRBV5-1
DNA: TGCGCCAGCAGCTTTTTAGGGGGCTTGGGGAACACTGAAGCTTTCTTT
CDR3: CASSFLGGLGNTEAFF

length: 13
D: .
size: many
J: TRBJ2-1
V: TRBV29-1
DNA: TGCAGCGTTCGGGGCCGAGTGCACAATGAGCAGTTCTTC
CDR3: CSVRGRVHNEQFF

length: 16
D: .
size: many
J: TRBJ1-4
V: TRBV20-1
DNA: TGCAGTGCTAGAGCCTTACAGGGAGACACTAATGAAAAACTGTTTTTT
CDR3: CSARALQGDTNEKLFF

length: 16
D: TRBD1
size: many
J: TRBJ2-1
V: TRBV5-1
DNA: TGCGCCAGCAGCCCGACTCGGACAGGGGGACTTGGGGAGCAGTTCTTC
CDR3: CASSPTRTGGLGEQFF

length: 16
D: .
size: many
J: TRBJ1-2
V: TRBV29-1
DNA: TGCAGCGTTGAAGATCCAGTGGGAACCGCAAACTATGGCTACACCTTC
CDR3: CSVEDPVGTANYGYTF

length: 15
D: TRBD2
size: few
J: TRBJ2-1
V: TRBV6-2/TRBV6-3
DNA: TGTGCCAGCAGCTACGGGACTAGCGGGAGGACCCAGCAGTTCTTC
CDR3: CASSYGTSGRTQQFF

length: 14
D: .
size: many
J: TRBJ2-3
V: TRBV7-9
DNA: TGTGCCAGCAGCTTACCCGGAGGGGGAGATACGCAGTATTTT
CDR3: CASSLPGGGDTQYF

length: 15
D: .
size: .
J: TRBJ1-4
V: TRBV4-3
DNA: TGCGCCAGCAGCCAAGATTCCTGGGGTAATGAAAAACTGTTTTTT
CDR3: CASSQDSWGNEKLFF

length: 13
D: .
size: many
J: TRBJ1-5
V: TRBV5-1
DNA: TGCGCCAGCAGCTTGGATGGGGGTCAGCCCCAGCATTTT
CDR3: CASSLDGGQPQHF

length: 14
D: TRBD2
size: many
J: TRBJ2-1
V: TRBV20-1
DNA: TGCAGTGCTAGGGGGACTAGCGGGAGCAATGAGCAGTTCTTC
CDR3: CSARGTSGSNEQFF

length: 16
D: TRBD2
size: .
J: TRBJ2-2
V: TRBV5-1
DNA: TGCGCCAGCAGCGGCGCTCTAGCGGGGTACACCGGGGAGCTGTTTTTT
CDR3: CASSGALAGYTGELFF

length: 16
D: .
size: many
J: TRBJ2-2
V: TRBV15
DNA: TGTGCCACCAGCAAAGGGGGATCAACGGGCACCGGGGAGCTGTTTTTT
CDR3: CATSKGGSTGTGELFF

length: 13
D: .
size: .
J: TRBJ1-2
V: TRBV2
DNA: TGTGCCAGCAAGAAGGGGATAGCGGAGGGCTACACCTTC
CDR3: CASKKGIAEGYTF

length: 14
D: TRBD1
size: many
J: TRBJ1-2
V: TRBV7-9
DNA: TGTGCCAGCAGTTATGGGACAGCTAACTATGGCTACACCTTC
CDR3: CASSYGTANYGYTF

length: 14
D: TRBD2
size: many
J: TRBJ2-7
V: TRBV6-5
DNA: TGTGCCAGCAGTTACTCGACTAGCGTGTACGAGCAGTACTTC
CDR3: CASSYSTSVYEQYF

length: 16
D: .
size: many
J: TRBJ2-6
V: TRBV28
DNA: TGTGCCAGCAGTCCTGGACAGACCTCTGGGGCCAACGTCCTGACTTTC
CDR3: CASSPGQTSGANVLTF

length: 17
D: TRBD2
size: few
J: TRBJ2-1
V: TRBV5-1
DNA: TGCGCCAGCAGCTTGGCATCTGGGACTAGCGGCTACAATGAGCAGTTCTTC
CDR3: CASSLASGTSGYNEQFF

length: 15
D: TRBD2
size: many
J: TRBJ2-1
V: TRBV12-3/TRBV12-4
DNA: TGTGCCAGCCACACCGGGACTAGCGCGGTTAGTGAGCAGTTCTTC
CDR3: CASHTGTSAVSEQFF

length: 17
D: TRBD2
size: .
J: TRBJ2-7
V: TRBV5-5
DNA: TGTGCCAGCAGCTCCGCTGGCCAGCGGGGGATTCCTTACGAGCAGTACTTC
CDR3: CASSSAGQRGIPYEQYF

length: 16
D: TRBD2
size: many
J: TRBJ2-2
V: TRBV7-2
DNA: TGTGCCAGCAGCCAGACTGGCGGGGGTAACACCGGGGAGCTGTTTTTT
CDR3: CASSQTGGGNTGELFF

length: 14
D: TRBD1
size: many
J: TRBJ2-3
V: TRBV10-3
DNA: TGTGCCATCAGTCCGGGACAGAGCACAGATACGCAGTATTTT
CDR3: CAISPGQSTDTQYF

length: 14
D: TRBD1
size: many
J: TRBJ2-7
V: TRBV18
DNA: TGTGCCAGCTCACCTCCTAGACAGGGGAGTTTTCAGTACTTC
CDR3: CASSPPRQGSFQYF

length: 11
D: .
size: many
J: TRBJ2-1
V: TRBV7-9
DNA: TGTGCCAGCAGCTCCTCTAATGAGCAGTTCTTC
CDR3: CASSSSNEQFF

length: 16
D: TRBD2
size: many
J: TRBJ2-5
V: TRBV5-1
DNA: TGCGCCAGCAGCCTGGGACTAGCGGAGAAACAAGAGACCCAGTACTTC
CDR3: CASSLGLAEKQETQYF

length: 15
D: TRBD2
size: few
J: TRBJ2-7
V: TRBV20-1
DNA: TGCAGTGCTCCGGGACTAGCGGGGGGCCCCCACGAGCAGTACTTC
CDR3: CSAPGLAGGPHEQYF

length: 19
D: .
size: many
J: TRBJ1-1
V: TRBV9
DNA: TGTGCCAGCAGCGTAGGAAGTTTGGGGCTCTGGAATATTGGCACTGAAGCTTTCTTT
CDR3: CASSVGSLGLWNIGTEAFF

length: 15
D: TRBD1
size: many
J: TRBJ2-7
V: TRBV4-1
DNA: TGCGCCAGCAGACAAATGGGACAGGGGACAGGCGAGCAGTACTTC
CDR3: CASRQMGQGTGEQYF

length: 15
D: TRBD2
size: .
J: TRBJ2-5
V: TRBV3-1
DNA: TGTGCCAGCAGCCAACAGGGACTAGCGGAAGAGACCCAGTACTTC
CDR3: CASSQQGLAEETQYF

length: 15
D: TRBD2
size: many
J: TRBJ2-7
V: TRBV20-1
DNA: TGCAGTGCTAGAAGGGGACTACCAAGCTCCTACGAGCAGTACTTC
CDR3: CSARRGLPSSYEQYF

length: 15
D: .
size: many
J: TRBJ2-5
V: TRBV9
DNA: TGTGCCAGCAGCGTAGACGCAGGGGATGTGGAGACCCAGTACTTC
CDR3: CASSVDAGDVETQYF

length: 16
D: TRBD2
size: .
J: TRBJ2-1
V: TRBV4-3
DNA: TGCTCCAGCAGCTCTTATAGTGTGCGGGAGAAAGATGAGCAGTTCTTC
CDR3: CSSSSYSVREKDEQFF

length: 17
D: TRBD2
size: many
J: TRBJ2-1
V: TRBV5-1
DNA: TGCGCCAGCAGCTTGGAGTTAGCGGGGGGCCTTTACAATGAGCAGTTCTTC
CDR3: CASSLELAGGLYNEQFF

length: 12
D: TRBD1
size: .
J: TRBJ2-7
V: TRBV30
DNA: TGTGCCTTGGGACAGAATTCCTACGAGCAGTACTTC
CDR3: CALGQNSYEQYF

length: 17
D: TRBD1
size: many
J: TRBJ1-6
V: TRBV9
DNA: TGTGCCAGCAGCCCAGGGACAGGTTCGACTTGGGGTTCACCCCTCCACTTT
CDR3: CASSPGTGSTWGSPLHF

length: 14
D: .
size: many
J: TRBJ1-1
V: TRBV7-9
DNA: TGTGCCAGCAGTAATACGCAGGGGCAGACTGAAGCTTTCTTT
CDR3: CASSNTQGQTEAFF

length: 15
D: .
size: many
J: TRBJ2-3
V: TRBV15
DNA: TGTGCCACCAGCAGAGATCTCCGGGGCACAGATACGCAGTATTTT
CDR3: CATSRDLRGTDTQYF

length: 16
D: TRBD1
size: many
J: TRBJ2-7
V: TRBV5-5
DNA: TGTGCCAGCAGCTTGATCTCGGGACAGGGTACGTACGAGCAGTACTTC
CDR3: CASSLISGQGTYEQYF

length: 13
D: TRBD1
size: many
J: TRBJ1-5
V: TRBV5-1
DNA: TGCGCCAGCAGTTCAGACAGGGATCAGCCCCAGCATTTT
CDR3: CASSSDRDQPQHF

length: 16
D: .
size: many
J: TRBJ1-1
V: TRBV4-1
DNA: TGCGCCAGCAGCCAAAGAATGGGACCCTCGAACACTGAAGCTTTCTTT
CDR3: CASSQRMGPSNTEAFF

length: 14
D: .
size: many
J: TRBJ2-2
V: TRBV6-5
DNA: TGTGCCAGCAGTTACTCGAGGGGAACCGGGGAGCTGTTTTTT
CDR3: CASSYSRGTGELFF

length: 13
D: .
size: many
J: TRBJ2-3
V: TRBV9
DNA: TGTGCCAGCAGCGTAGCGAACCAGGATACGCAGTATTTT
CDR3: CASSVANQDTQYF

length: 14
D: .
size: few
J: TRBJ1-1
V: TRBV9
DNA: TGTGCCAGCACACGAGGCAATACATACACTGAAGCTTTCTTT
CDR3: CASTRGNTYTEAFF

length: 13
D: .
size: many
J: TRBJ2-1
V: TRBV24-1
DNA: TGTGCCACCAGTGACCCCGTCTTTAATGAGCAGTTCTTC
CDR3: CATSDPVFNEQFF

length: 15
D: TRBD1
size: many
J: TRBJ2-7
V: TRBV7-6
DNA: TGTGCCAGCAGCTTATGGTCCGGGACAGATGACGAGCAGTACTTC
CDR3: CASSLWSGTDDEQYF